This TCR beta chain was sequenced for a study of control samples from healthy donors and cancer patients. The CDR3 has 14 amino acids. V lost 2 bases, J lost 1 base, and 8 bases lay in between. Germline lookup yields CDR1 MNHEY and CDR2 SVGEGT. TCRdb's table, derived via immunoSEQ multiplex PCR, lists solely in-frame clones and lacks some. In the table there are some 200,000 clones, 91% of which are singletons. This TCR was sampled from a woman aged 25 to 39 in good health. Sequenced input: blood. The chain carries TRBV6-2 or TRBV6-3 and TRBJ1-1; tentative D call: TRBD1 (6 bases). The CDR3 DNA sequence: TGTGCCAGCAGTTACCCCAGGGGGAACACTGAAGCTTTCTTT. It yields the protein CASSYPRGNTEAFF.